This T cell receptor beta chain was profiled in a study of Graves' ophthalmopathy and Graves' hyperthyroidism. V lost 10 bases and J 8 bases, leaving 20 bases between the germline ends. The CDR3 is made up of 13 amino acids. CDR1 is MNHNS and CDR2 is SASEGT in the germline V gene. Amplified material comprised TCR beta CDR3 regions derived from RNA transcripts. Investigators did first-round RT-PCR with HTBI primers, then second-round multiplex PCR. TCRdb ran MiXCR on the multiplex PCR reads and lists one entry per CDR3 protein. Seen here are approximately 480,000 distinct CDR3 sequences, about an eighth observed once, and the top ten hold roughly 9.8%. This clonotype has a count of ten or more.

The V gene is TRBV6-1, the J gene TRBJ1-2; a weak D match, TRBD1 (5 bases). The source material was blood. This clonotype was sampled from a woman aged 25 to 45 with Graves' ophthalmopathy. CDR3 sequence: CATCALPKGGYTF. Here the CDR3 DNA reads TGTGCCACCTGTGCCCTGCCAAAGGGGGGCTACACCTTC.